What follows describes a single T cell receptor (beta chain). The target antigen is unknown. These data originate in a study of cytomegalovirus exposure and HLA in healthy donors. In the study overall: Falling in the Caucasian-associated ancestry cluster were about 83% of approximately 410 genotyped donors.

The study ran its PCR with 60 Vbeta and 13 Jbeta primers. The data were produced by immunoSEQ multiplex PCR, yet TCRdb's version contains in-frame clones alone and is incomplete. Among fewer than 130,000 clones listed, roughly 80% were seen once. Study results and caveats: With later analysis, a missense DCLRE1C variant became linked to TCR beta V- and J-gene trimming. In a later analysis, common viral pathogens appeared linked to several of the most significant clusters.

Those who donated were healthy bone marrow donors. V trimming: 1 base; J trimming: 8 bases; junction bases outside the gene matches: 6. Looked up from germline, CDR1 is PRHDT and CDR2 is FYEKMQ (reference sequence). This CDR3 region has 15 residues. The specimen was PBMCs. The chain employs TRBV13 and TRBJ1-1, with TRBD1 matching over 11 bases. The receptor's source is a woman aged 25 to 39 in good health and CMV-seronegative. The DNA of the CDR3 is TGTGCCAGCAGCTTAGAGGGACAGGGGGTTCCGGAAGCTTTCTTT. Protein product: CASSLEGQGVPEAFF. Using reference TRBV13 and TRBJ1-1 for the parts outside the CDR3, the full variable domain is AAGVIQSPRHLIKEKRETATLKCYPIPRHDTVYWYQQGPGQDPQFLISFYEKMQSDKGSIPDRFSAQQFSDYHSELNMSSLELGDSALYFCASSLEGQGVPEAFFGQGTRLTVV.